This passage covers 25 T cell receptor beta chains from one sample sequenced in a study of blood T cell repertoires in COVID-19 (dated by TCRdb to about 2020). The library was built by means of the immunoSEQ multiplex PCR assay. TCRdb holds this immuneACCESS table with in-frame rearrangements only. Some clones are missing; in checked studies, unresolved V genes explain under half, and the rest has no known cause. The sample table shows 60,000 to 80,000 clones, and 88% are seen once. Approximately 4.7% of the sample belongs to the ten largest clones. The sequencing input was peripheral blood. Receptors were obtained from a human donor in a cohort sampled during active COVID-19.

A word on this clone: This specimen includes other DNA sequences encoding the same CDR3. This chain connects TRBV6-4 to TRBJ2-1, with 9 bases matching TRBD2. The germline gives CDR1 MRHNA, CDR2 SNTAGT. The CDR3 loop spans 15 amino acids. V shed 5 bases, J shed 4 bases, and the junction held 6 bases outside the gene matches. CDR3 amino acids: CASSQLAGRYNEQFF. CDR3 DNA: TGTGCCAGCAGTCAGCTAGCGGGAAGGTACAATGAGCAGTTCTTC.

The V gene is TRBV11-2, the J gene TRBJ2-1; 13 bases are shared with TRBD2. The junction had 0 bases not matched to a gene; V was cut back by 4 bases and J by 0 bases. This CDR3 has 16 residues. CDR1 and CDR2 from the germline V gene are SGHAT and FQNNGV. CDR3 sequence reads: CASSWTSGGSYNEQFF. CDR3 sequence (DNA): TGTGCCAGCAGCTGGACTAGCGGGGGCTCCTACAATGAGCAGTTCTTC.

The V and J genes are TRBV11-2 and TRBJ2-3; D might be TRBD1 (6 bases). Between the trimmed V and J ends, which lost 1 base and 1 base, there was a span of 9 bases. CDR3 length equals 15 residues. From germline, CDR1 is SGHAT and CDR2 FQNNGV. CDR3 sequence (DNA): TGTGCCAGCAGCTTAGGTGGGGGCCGCACAGATACGCAGTATTTT. Protein product: CASSLGGGRTDTQYF.

The chain recombines TRBV18 with TRBJ2-3; 10 bases fit TRBD1. The CDR3 covers 18 residues. Looked up from germline, CDR1 is KGHSH and CDR2 is LQKENI. The V and J ends lost 2 bases and 5 bases, in that order; junction bases with no gene match: 13. The CDR3: CASSPGALGTGEKDTQYF. For the CDR3, the DNA is TGTGCCAGCTCACCAGGGGCTCTCGGGACAGGGGAAAAAGATACGCAGTATTTT.

V usage is TRBV27 and J usage is TRBJ2-1; the match to TRBD2 covers 7 bases. Germline loops: CDR1 MNHEY, CDR2 SMNVEV (reference sequence). The J segment lost 2 bases and the V segment lost 8 bases, leaving 6 bases of the junction unmatched. There are 14 residues in the CDR3. The CDR3 loop reads CASSKRGPYNEQFF. CDR3 DNA: TGTGCCAGCTCTAAGCGGGGTCCCTACAATGAGCAGTTCTTC.

The rearrangement links TRBV10-3 to TRBJ2-3, with a possible D match to TRBD1 (5 bases). CDR3 size: 16 residues. Trimming stripped 5 bases from V and 0 bases from J, with 15 bases between. Germline V gene lookup returns CDR1 ENHRY and CDR2 SYGVKD. In nucleotides, the CDR3 is TGTGCCATCAGTAACGTAACAGGAAAGAGCACAGATACGCAGTATTTT. Encoded protein: CAISNVTGKSTDTQYF.

The gene calls are TRBV28 and TRBJ1-2; 9 positions match TRBD1. Per the germline V gene, CDR1 is MDHEN and CDR2 is SYDVKM. The CDR3 extends over 16 amino acids. V dropped 4 bases and J dropped 4; count of bases not matched to a gene: 10. The CDR3 sequence: CASSSGGTGNIYGYTF. CDR3 nucleotides: TGTGCCAGCAGTTCTGGGGGGACAGGGAACATCTATGGCTACACCTTC.

This clone was seen once. V is TRBV11-2 and J is TRBJ2-7; D is ambiguous. The germline gives CDR1 SGHAT, CDR2 FQNNGV. The length of the CDR3 is 12 residues. V lost 3 bases to trimming and J lost 3 bases, with 6 bases between them. The CDR3 nucleotides are TGTGCCAGCAGCTTCACGGTCTACGAGCAGTACTTC. Its translation is CASSFTVYEQYF.

This sequence joins TRBV3-1 (or the pseudogene TRBV3-2) and TRBJ2-3, with TRBD2 identical over 10 bases. Germline V lookup: CDR1 LGHDT, CDR2 YNNKEL (reference sequence). With 4 bases clipped from V and 3 bases from J, the junction kept 7 bases outside the gene matches. This CDR3 has 16 amino acids. CDR3 sequence: CASSRLAGGRTDTQYF. CDR3 DNA: TGTGCCAGCAGCCGCTTAGCGGGGGGCCGGACAGATACGCAGTATTTT.

CDR3 protein: CATSDRDTSSTDTQYF. The CDR3 DNA follows: TGTGCCACCAGTGACCGGGACACATCTAGCACAGATACGCAGTATTTT. V and J are TRBV24-1 and TRBJ2-3, with D perhaps TRBD1 (6 bases). V was pared by 4 bases and J by 0 bases, with 13 bases between. The length of the CDR3 is 16 residues. The germline V gene has CDR1 KGHDR and CDR2 SFDVKD.

This sequence joins TRBV28 and TRBJ2-3; 7 bases are a match to TRBD2. V lost 6 bases to trimming and J lost 6 bases; unmatched junction nucleotides: 6. This CDR3 region has 13 residues. Germline lookup yields CDR1 MDHEN and CDR2 SYDVKM. The DNA of the CDR3 is TGTGCCAGCAGAACGGGACTACCGGATACGCAGTATTTT. Its translation is CASRTGLPDTQYF.

The CDR3 DNA sequence: TGTGCCAGCAGTTACGCGGACAGGGTTAATCAGCCCCAGCATTTT. It is translated as CASSYADRVNQPQHF. The V gene is TRBV27, the J gene TRBJ1-5; 8 positions agree with TRBD1. Germline loops: CDR1 MNHEY, CDR2 SMNVEV (reference sequence). The CDR3 consists of 15 residues. V trimming: 4 bases; J trimming: 4 bases; junction bases outside the gene matches: 6.

The chain combines TRBV7-8 with TRBJ2-7; unclear D gene. The V gene's germline CDR1 is SGHVS and CDR2 FQNEAQ. The ends were cut back, 2 bases at V and 1 base at J, with 9 bases in the middle. The CDR3 spans 14 residues. The CDR3 DNA sequence: TGTGCCAGCAGCTTACGTCAGAATTCCTACGAGCAGTACTTC. It codes for CASSLRQNSYEQYF.

This chain connects TRBV19 to TRBJ1-6; the match to TRBD1 covers 8 bases. Germline V gene sequence: CDR1 LNHDA, CDR2 SQIVND (reference sequence). With V trimmed by 6 bases and J by 10 bases, 5 bases remained unmatched. The CDR3 has 13 residues. CDR3 protein: CASSPDRVSPLHF. CDR3 bases: TGTGCCAGTAGCCCGGACAGGGTATCACCCCTCCACTTT.

The rearrangement joins TRBV7-2 to TRBJ2-7; 16 bases are a match to TRBD2. Germline-derived CDR1 and CDR2 are SGHTA and FQGNSA. The V and J ends lost 5 bases and 4 bases, in that order; junction bases with no gene match: 11. This CDR3 region has 18 residues. CDR3 in amino acids: CASSPGGGLAGGRYEQYF. CDR3 DNA: TGTGCCAGCAGCCCAGGTGGGGGACTAGCGGGAGGGCGGTACGAGCAGTACTTC.

The genes are TRBV19 and TRBJ2-2, with 9 bases identical to TRBD1. CDR3 size: 17 residues. With V trimmed by 5 bases and J by 4 bases, 11 bases remained unmatched. Germline V gene lookup returns CDR1 LNHDA and CDR2 SQIVND (reference sequence). The CDR3 sequence is CASSLGTGLFGTGELFF. For the CDR3, the DNA is TGTGCCAGTAGTCTAGGGACAGGGTTATTCGGCACCGGGGAGCTGTTTTTT.

V and J are TRBV15 and TRBJ1-2; maybe TRBD1 (5 bases). In germline, CDR1 is LNHNV, CDR2 YYDKDF (reference sequence). Trimming removed 3 bases at V and 4 bases at J, with 9 bases between. The CDR3 sequence is 13 residues long. The CDR3 nucleotides read TGTGCCACCAGCAGGGACACAGGCTATGGCTACACCTTC. Protein sequence: CATSRDTGYGYTF.

V usage is TRBV3-1 (or the pseudogene TRBV3-2) and J usage is TRBJ1-1; no definite D call. Germline assignment: CDR1 LGHDT and CDR2 YNNKEL (reference sequence). Trimming removed 8 bases from V and 4 bases from J, with 11 bases in between. The CDR3 runs to 12 residues. CDR3 in amino acids: CASGTRSTEAFF. Written as DNA, the CDR3 is TGTGCCAGCGGTACAAGATCCACTGAAGCTTTCTTT.

DNA for the CDR3: TGTGCCAGCAGCTACTCTATGGTTTGGTTCTTC. This sequence encodes CASSYSMVWFF. The chain carries TRBV5-6 and TRBJ2-1; no clear D gene. The CDR3 runs 11 residues. Trimming removed 3 bases at V and 15 bases at J, with 13 bases between. The germline gives CDR1 SGHDT, CDR2 YYEEEE.

The rearrangement links TRBV7-9 to TRBJ2-5; tentatively, D is TRBD2 (6 bases). Germline V gene data show CDR1 as SEHNR and CDR2 as FQNEAQ (reference sequence). The CDR3 consists of 17 residues. The ends were cut back, 0 bases at V and 2 bases at J, with 16 bases in the middle. CDR3: CASSLAPSALGQETQYF. The CDR3 DNA reads as TGTGCCAGCAGCTTAGCTCCTAGCGCCCTAGGGCAAGAGACCCAGTACTTC. Together with reference TRBV7-9 and TRBJ2-5, the CDR3 gives the full variable domain: DTGVSQNPRHKITKRGQNVTFRCDPISEHNRLYWYRQTLGQGPEFLTYFQNEAQLEKSRLLSDRFSAERPKGSFSTLEIQRTEQGDSAMYLCASSLAPSALGQETQYFGPGTRLLVL.

The rearrangement joins TRBV7-9 to TRBJ2-5; D perhaps matches TRBD1 (6 bases). The CDR3 is 15 residues long. The germline V gene has CDR1 SEHNR and CDR2 FQNEAQ (reference sequence). Trimming removed 1 base at V and 2 bases at J, with 11 bases between. CDR3 bases: TGTGCCAGCAGCTTAGGTGGCCAGGGGCAAGAGACCCAGTACTTC. Its protein product is CASSLGGQGQETQYF.

V and J are TRBV7-6 and TRBJ2-1; 9 nucleotides line up with TRBD2. The J segment lost 8 bases and the V segment lost 4 bases, leaving 12 bases of the junction unmatched. Germline values: CDR1 SGHVS, CDR2 FNYEAQ. CDR3 length equals 16 residues. CDR3 sequence: CASSSLAGSGNHEQFF. DNA of the CDR3: TGTGCCAGCAGCTCTCTAGCGGGGAGTGGTAACCATGAGCAGTTCTTC.

V is TRBV19 and J is TRBJ1-5; 7 bases are shared with TRBD1. The CDR3 contains 13 residues. Trimming removed 8 bases from V and 2 bases from J; junction bases left unmatched: 3. Germline CDR1 reads LNHDA; CDR2 reads SQIVND (reference sequence). The CDR3, as DNA: TGTGCCAGTGAAACAGGGGGCAATCAGCCCCAGCATTTT. Translated, it gives CASETGGNQPQHF. The entire variable domain, with the rest obtained from reference TRBV19 and TRBJ1-5, is as follows: DGGITQSPKYLFRKEGQNVTLSCEQNLNHDAMYWYRQDPGQGLRLIYYSQIVNDFQKGDIAEGYSVSREKKESFPLTVTSAQKNPTAFYLCASETGGNQPQHFGDGTRLSIL.

This chain links TRBV28 with TRBJ2-2; 14 positions match TRBD2. The V gene's germline CDR1 is MDHEN and CDR2 SYDVKM. V shed 8 bases, J shed 5 bases, and the junction held 10 bases outside the gene matches. CDR3 length: 17 amino acids. DNA of the CDR3: TGTGCCAGCTCCAGGACTAGCGGGAGGTTGGGTACCGGGGAGCTGTTTTTT. Its translation: CASSRTSGRLGTGELFF. The entire variable domain, with the rest obtained from reference TRBV28 and TRBJ2-2, is as follows: DVKVTQSSRYLVKRTGEKVFLECVQDMDHENMFWYRQDPGLGLRLIYFSYDVKMKEKGDIPEGYSVSREKKERFSLILESASTNQTSMYLCASSRTSGRLGTGELFFGEGSRLTVL.

The V gene is TRBV6-6, the J gene TRBJ1-5; D not certain. The CDR3 runs to 16 residues. Trimming shortened V by 0 bases and J by 0 bases, and 9 bases separated the two germline ends. Germline V gene lookup returns CDR1 MNHNY and CDR2 SVGAGI (reference sequence). CDR3 region: CASSYSRQPSNQPQHF. CDR3 DNA sequence: TGTGCCAGCAGTTACTCGAGGCAGCCTAGCAATCAGCCCCAGCATTTT.